One TCR beta chain is described in this entry. These data are taken from a study of spatial heterogeneity in lung cancer. Time point described: sample taken at primary tumor resection. The study sequenced unsorted whole RNA from tumor, nontumor lung or frozen PBMC. MiXCR was run by TCRdb on the 5' RACE reads, yielding one entry per CDR3 protein. This table holds roughly 39,000 distinct CDR3 sequences, roughly 7.4% found once. The CDR3 length is 16 residues. Germline V gene data show CDR1 as SGHVS and CDR2 as FNYEAQ. V lost 1 base to trimming and J lost 3 bases, with 15 bases between them. The chain links TRBV7-6 to TRBJ2-5; D remains unclear. This specimen consisted of PBMCs, obtained at surgery. This receptor was identified in a male donor with early-stage non-small cell lung cancer. This CDR3 reads CASSLGVSEIKETQYF. DNA for the CDR3: TGTGCCAGCAGCTTAGGTGTGAGTGAGATTAAAGAGACCCAGTACTTC. The full variable domain, with the rest looked up from reference TRBV7-6 and TRBJ2-5, is GAGVSQSPRYKVTKRGQDVALRCDPISGHVSLYWYRQALGQGPEFLTYFNYEAQQDKSGLPNDRFSAERPEGSISTLTIQRTEQRDSAMYRCASSLGVSEIKETQYFGPGTRLLVL.